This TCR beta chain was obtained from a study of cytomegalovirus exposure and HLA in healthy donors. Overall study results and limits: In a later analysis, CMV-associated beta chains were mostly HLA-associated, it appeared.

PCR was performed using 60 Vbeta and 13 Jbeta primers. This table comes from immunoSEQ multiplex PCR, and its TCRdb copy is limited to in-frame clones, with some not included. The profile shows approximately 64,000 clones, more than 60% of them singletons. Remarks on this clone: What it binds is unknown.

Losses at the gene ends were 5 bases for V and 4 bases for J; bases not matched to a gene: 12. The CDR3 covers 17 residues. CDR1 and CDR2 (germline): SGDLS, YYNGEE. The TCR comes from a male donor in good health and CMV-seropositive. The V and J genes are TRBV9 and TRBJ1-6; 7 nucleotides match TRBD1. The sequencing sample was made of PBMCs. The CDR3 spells CASSSPRTGRYNSPLHF. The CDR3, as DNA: TGTGCCAGCAGTTCGCCACGGACAGGCCGATATAATTCACCCCTCCACTTT.